Below, 4 T cell receptor beta chains from the same sample are listed, as sequenced in a study of T cell changes during pregnancy in multiple sclerosis (dated by TCRdb to between 2018 and 2020). Libraries were made using the immunoSEQ multiplex PCR assay. TCRdb obtained this table from immuneACCESS and retained in-frame rearrangements with V and J assigned. These tables miss some clones; where compared with another copy, unresolved V genes account for less than half of the shortfall, and the remainder is unexplained. The sample records approximately 70,000 clones, roughly 92% of which are singletons. The ten largest account for approximately 1.6% of the sample. Material: peripheral blood, obtained in the first trimester of pregnancy. Receptors originate from a female donor in good health, enrolled as a control in a pregnancy study.

CDR3 in DNA: TGTGCCAGCAGTGACACCAGGACAGTCGGGGGCTACACCTTC. This codes for CASSDTRTVGGYTF. V usage is TRBV25-1 and J usage is TRBJ1-2; D perhaps matches TRBD1 (6 bases). V was shortened by 3 bases and J by 8 bases, with 16 bases between the two germline ends. The CDR3 sequence is 14 residues long. Germline V lookup: CDR1 MGHDK, CDR2 SYGVNS.

This sequence joins TRBV5-4 and TRBJ2-1; 14 bases match TRBD2. The ends lost 4 bases at V and 6 bases at J; junction bases unmatched: 6. The CDR3 contains 16 residues. CDR1 and CDR2 from the germline V gene are SGHNT and YYREEE (reference sequence). The chain's CDR3 is CASSPRLAGGVNEQFF. As DNA, the CDR3 is TGTGCCAGCAGCCCCAGACTAGCGGGAGGGGTCAATGAGCAGTTCTTC. The full variable domain, with the rest looked up from reference TRBV5-4 and TRBJ2-1, is ETGVTQSPTHLIKTRGQQVTLRCSSQSGHNTVSWYQQALGQGPQFIFQYYREEENGRGNFPPRFSGLQFPNYSSELNVNALELDDSALYLCASSPRLAGGVNEQFFGPGTRLTVL.

The V and J genes are TRBV6-5 and TRBJ1-3, with D unclear. V lost 4 bases and J 0 bases, leaving 7 bases between the germline ends. The CDR3 loop spans 14 amino acids. Germline-derived CDR1 and CDR2 are MNHEY and SVGAGI. The CDR3 spells CASSLSSSGNTIYF. The CDR3 DNA follows: TGTGCCAGCAGTTTATCGAGCTCTGGAAACACCATATATTTT.

The rearrangement links TRBV2 to TRBJ1-1; D gene uncertain. V gave up 6 bases and J gave up 6 bases, with 17 bases separating them. This CDR3 has 14 amino acids. Germline V lookup: CDR1 SNHLY, CDR2 FYNNEI. The CDR3 region is CASSTGGAGAEAFF. CDR3 coding DNA: TGTGCCAGCAGCACCGGCGGCGCGGGCGCTGAAGCTTTCTTT.